This TCR beta chain was captured by sequencing in a study of blood T cell repertoires in COVID-19. Study-wide context: Acute and convalescent COVID-19 specimens originated in the United States, Italy and Spain. From T cells, B-cell-depleted T cells, or PBMCs came the material, which was cDNA or gDNA.

The data were produced by immunoSEQ multiplex PCR, yet TCRdb's version contains in-frame clones alone and is incomplete. Here the sample spans fewer than 700,000 clones, approximately 88% being singletons. V was pared by 5 bases and J by 4 bases, with 26 bases between. CDR1 and CDR2 (germline): MNHNY, SVGAGI (reference sequence). This CDR3 spans 18 amino acids. The sample taken for sequencing was peripheral blood. This chain links TRBV6-6 with TRBJ1-1; D remains ambiguous. This clonotype was sampled from a woman in her 50s with COVID-19, enrolled during active disease. CDR3: CASSPPFLVGESSTEAFF. CDR3 coding DNA: TGTGCCAGCAGTCCCCCTTTTTTAGTGGGAGAAAGCTCCACTGAAGCTTTCTTT.